Included here is one T cell receptor beta chain sequence, with context. The data stem from a study of blood T cell repertoires in COVID-19. Whole-study context: There were acute and convalescent COVID-19 samples, and they came from the United States, Italy and Spain.

The CDR3 is made up of 15 amino acids. Trimming took 4 bases from V and 1 from J; bases not matched to a gene: 4. Germline V lookup: CDR1 LNHDA, CDR2 SQIVND (reference sequence). As handled by the study authors: Estimates of nucleated cell counts were drawn from the amplification of reference gene primers. Sequencing used immunoSEQ multiplex PCR; TCRdb keeps in-frame clones, though not all of them. Clone size and the V and J calls come from that table; the DNA yielded D and trimming. The sample consists of 90,000 to 130,000 clones, 76% of them appearing once. The clonotype was recovered from a woman of 80 years or more with acute or convalescent COVID-19. The sequencing sample was made of peripheral blood. J is TRBJ1-3 and V is TRBV19, with TRBD1 matching over 7 bases. The CDR3 DNA reads TGTGCCAGTAGTACAGGGGGGACATCTGGAAACACCATATATTTT. Its translation is CASSTGGTSGNTIYF.